This note documents a single T cell receptor (beta chain) sequence. What it recognizes is unknown. The record originates from a study of Ad26.COV2.S vaccination and SARS-CoV-2 variants. Clones were read by immunoSEQ multiplex PCR, and TCRdb kept only the in-frame ones, dropping some. The sample has about 680,000 clones, roughly 90% seen once. The CDR3 runs to 15 residues. Trimming left V 6 bases short and J 8 bases short, with 22 bases between. The germline CDR1 and CDR2 sequences are MNHEY and SVGAGI. Specified treatment: roughly 18 received Ad26.COV2.S at low or high dose, single or two shots; roughly 5 received placebo; per-sample allocation not given. Sampling was performed 63 days after the first vaccine or placebo injection. This vaccine is an Ad26 vector that expresses the Wuhan-strain SARS-CoV-2 spike. General study points: Vaccine and placebo recipients had similar non-spike TCR breadth.

This sample comprised peripheral blood, obtained in a trial of Ad26.COV2.S vaccine versus placebo. The receptor's source is a person aged 18-65 years who received the Ad26.COV2.S COVID-19 vaccine or a placebo. This chain uses TRBV6-5 with TRBJ1-2; D unclear. This CDR3 is CASSYEPDGTRGYTF. CDR3 bases: TGTGCCAGCAGCTATGAGCCCGACGGTACGAGGGGCTACACCTTC.